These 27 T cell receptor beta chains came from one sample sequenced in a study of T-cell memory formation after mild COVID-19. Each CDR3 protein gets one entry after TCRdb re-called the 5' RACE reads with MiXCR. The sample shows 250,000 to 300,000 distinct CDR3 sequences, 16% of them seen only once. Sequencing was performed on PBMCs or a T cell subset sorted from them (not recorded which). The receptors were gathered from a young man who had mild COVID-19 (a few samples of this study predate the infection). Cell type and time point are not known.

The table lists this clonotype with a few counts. The DNA for the CDR3 is TGCGCCAGCAGACGACAGGGGGTTGATAATGAAAAACTGTTTTTT. It encodes CASRRQGVDNEKLFF. This chain uses TRBV5-1 with TRBJ1-4; 9 bases map to TRBD1. Trimming removed 5 bases from V and 4 bases from J; junction bases left unmatched: 6. The CDR3 runs to 15 residues. Germline CDR1 SGHRS, CDR2 YFSETQ.

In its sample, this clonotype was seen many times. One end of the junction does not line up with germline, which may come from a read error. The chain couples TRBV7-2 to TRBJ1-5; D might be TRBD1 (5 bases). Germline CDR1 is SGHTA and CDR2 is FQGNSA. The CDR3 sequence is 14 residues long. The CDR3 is CASSLRGGNQPQHF. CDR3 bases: TGCGCCAGCAGTCTAAGGGGAGGCAATCAGCCCCAGCATTTT.

The CDR3 DNA follows: TGTGCCAGCAGTCCTCAGGAGGGATTTTCGTATGGCTACACCTTC. Protein sequence: CASSPQEGFSYGYTF. V usage is TRBV12-3 or TRBV12-4 and J usage is TRBJ1-2, with D unclear. Trimming shortened V by 5 bases and J by 5 bases, and 18 bases separated the two germline ends. The CDR3 length is 15 residues.

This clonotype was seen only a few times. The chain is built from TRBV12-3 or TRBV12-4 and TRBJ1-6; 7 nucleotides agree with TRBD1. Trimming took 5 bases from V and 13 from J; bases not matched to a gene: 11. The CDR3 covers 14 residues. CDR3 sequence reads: CASSVRDRFQPLHF. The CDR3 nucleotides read TGTGCCAGCAGTGTCCGGGACAGATTTCAGCCCCTCCACTTT.

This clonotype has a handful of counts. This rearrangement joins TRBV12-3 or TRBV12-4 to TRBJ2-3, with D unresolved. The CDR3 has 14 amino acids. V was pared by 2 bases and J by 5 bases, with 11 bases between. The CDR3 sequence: CASSLRWAQDTQYF. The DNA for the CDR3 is TGTGCCAGCAGTTTAAGGTGGGCGCAAGATACGCAGTATTTT.

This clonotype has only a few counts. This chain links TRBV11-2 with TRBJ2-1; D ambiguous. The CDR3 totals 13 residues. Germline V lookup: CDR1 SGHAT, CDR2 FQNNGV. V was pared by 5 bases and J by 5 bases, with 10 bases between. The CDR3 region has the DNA TGTGCCAGCAGCCCATACCTAGACAATGAGCAGTTCTTC. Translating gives CASSPYLDNEQFF.

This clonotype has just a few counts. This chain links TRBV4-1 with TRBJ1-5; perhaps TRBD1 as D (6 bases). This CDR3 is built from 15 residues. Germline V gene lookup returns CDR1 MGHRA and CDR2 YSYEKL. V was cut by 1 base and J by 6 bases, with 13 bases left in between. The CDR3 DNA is TGCGCCAGCAGCCAAGCGAAGACAGGTCGTCAGCCCCAGCATTTT. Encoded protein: CASSQAKTGRQPQHF.

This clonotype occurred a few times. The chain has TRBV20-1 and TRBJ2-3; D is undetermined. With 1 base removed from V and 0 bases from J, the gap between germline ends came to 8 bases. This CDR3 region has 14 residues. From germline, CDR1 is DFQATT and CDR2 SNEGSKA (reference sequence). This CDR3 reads CSARVRTSTDTQYF. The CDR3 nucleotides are TGCAGTGCTAGAGTCCGCACTAGCACAGATACGCAGTATTTT.

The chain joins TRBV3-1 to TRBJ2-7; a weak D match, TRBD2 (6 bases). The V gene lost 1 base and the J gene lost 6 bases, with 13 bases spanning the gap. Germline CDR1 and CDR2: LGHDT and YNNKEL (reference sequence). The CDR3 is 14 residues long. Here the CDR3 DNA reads TGTGCCAGCAGCCAAGCCCTCGGGAGCTCCGAGCAGTACGTC. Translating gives CASSQALGSSEQYV.

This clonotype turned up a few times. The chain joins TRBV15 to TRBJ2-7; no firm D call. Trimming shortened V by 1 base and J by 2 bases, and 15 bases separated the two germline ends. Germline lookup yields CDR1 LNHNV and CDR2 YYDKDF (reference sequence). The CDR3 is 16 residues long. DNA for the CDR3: TGTGCCACCAGCAGAGGGTCTGACTCCGATCCCTACGAGCAGTACTTC. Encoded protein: CATSRGSDSDPYEQYF.

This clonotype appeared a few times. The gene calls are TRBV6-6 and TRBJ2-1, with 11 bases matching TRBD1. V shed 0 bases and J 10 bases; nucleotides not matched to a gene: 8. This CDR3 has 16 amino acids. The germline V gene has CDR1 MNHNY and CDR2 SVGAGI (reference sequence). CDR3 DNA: TGTGCCAGCAGTTACTCGATTGGACAGGGGGCCGGCGAGCAGTTCTTC. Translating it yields CASSYSIGQGAGEQFF.

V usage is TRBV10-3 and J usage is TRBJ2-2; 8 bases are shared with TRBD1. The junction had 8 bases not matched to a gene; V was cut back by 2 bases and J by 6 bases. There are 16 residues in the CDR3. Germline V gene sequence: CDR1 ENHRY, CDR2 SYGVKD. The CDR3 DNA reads TGTGCCATCAGTGAGGACGACAGGGGAGGTTCCGGGGAGCTGTTTTTT. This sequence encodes CAISEDDRGGSGELFF.

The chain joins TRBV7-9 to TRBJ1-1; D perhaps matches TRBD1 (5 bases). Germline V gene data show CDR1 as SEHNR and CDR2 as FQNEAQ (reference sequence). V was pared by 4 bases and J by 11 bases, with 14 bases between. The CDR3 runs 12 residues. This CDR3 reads CASSYAQGRAFF. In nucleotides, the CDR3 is TGTGCCAGCAGCTATGCGCAGGGCCGGGCTTTCTTT.

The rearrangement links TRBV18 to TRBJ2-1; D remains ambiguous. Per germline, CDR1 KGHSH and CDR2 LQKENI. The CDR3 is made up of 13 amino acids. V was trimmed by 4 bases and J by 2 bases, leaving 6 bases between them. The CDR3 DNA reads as TGTGCCAGCTCACAAGGAGCCTACAATGAGCAGTTCTTC. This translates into CASSQGAYNEQFF.

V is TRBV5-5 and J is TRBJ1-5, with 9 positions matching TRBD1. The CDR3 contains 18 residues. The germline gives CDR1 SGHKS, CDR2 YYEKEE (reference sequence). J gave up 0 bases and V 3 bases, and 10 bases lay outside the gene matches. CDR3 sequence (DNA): TGTGCCAGCAGCTCGGGACAGGGCGCCGGTTATAGCAATCAGCCCCAGCATTTT. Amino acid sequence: CASSSGQGAGYSNQPQHF.

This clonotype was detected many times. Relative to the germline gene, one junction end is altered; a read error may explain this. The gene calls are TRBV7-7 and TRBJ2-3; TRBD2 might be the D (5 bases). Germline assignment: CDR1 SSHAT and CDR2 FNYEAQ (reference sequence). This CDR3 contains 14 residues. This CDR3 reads CASSATSWGDTQYF. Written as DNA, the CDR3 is TGTGCTAGCAGCGCAACTAGTTGGGGAGATACGCAGTATTTT.

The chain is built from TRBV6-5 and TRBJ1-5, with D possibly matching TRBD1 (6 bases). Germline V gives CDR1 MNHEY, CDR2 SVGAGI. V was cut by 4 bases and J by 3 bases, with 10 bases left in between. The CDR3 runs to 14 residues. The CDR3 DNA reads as TGTGCCAGCAGTTCGACAGGACCCAATCAGCCCCAGCATTTT. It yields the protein CASSSTGPNQPQHF.

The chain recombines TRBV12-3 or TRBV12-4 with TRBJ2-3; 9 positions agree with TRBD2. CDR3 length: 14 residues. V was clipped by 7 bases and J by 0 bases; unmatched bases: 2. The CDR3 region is CASISGGSTDTQYF. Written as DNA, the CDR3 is TGTGCCAGCATCAGCGGGGGGAGCACAGATACGCAGTATTTT.

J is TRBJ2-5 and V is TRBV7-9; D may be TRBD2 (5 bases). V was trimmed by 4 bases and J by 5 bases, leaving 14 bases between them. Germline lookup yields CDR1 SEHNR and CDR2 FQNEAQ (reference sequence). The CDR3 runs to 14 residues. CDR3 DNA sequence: TGTGCCAGCAGCTACATAGGGAGTTCGGAGACCCAGTACTTC. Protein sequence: CASSYIGSSETQYF.

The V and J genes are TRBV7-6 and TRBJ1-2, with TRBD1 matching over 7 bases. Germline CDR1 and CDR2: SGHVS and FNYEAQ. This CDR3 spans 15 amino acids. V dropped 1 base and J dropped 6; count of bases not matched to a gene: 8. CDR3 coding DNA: TGTGCCAGCAGCTTAGGTATCGGCAGGGGGAATGGCTACACCTTC. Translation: CASSLGIGRGNGYTF.

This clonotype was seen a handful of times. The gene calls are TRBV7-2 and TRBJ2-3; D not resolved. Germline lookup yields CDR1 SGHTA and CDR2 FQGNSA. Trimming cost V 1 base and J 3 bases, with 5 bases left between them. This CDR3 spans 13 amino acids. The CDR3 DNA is TGTGCCAGCAGCTTAGGGAAAACAGATACGCAGTATTTT. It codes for CASSLGKTDTQYF.

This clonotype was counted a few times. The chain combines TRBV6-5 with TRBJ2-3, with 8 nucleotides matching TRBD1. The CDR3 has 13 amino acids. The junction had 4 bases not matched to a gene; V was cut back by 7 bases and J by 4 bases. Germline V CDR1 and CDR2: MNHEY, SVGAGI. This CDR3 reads CASNIQGADTQYF. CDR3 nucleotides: TGTGCCAGCAACATACAGGGGGCAGATACGCAGTATTTT.

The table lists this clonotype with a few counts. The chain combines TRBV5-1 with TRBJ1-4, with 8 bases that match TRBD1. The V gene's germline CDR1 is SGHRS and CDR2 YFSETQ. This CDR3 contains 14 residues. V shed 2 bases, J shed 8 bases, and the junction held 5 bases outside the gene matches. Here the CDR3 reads CASSFRGLPEKLFF. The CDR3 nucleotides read TGCGCCAGCAGCTTCAGGGGGCTCCCCGAAAAACTGTTTTTT.

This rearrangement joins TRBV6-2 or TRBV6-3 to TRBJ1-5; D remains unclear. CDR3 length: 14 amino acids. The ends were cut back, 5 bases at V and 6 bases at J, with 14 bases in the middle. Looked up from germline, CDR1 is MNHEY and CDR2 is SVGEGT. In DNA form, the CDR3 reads TGTGCCAGCAGTCGTACGACGGCACTTCAGCCCCAGCATTTT. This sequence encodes CASSRTTALQPQHF.

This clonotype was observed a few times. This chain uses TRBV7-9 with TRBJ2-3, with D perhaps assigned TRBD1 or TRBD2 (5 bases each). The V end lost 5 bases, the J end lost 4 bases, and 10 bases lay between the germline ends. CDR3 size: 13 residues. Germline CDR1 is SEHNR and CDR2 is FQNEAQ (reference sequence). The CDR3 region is CASSPGPADTQYF. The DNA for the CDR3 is TGTGCCAGCAGCCCGGGGCCGGCAGATACGCAGTATTTT.

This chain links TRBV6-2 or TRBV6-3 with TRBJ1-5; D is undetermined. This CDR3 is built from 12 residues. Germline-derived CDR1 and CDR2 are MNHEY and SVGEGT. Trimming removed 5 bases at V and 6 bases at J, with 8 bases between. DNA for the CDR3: TGTGCCAGCAGTGCCGGACTTCAGCCCCAGCATTTT. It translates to CASSAGLQPQHF.

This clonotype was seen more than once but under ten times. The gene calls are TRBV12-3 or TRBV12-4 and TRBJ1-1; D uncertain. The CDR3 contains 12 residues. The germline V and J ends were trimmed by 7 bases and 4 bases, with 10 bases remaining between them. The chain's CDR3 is CASTRRATEAFF. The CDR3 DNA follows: TGTGCCAGCACCCGCCGGGCCACTGAAGCTTTCTTT.